Listed below are T cell receptor beta chains from one sample, sequenced in a study of blood T cell repertoires in COVID-19. Here immunoSEQ multiplex PCR was the method, and the copy in TCRdb shows in-frame clones only, minus some. The sample lists around 260,000 clones; 70% to 90% were seen once. The specimen sequenced was peripheral blood. The receptors derive from a man aged 60-69 years who had recovered from COVID-19. Each CDR3 is given with its conserved first and last residue.

V	J	CDR3
TRBV10-3	TRBJ2-7	CAISEANYEQYF
TRBV6-6	TRBJ2-7	CASSSQGALAEQYF
TRBV2	TRBJ2-7	CASRATTYEQYF
TRBV3-1/TRBV3-2	TRBJ2-1	CASSLRTSGRAQNEQFF
TRBV28	TRBJ1-2	CASRVIGTGSYTF
TRBV2	TRBJ2-5	CASSSDIQETQYF
TRBV6-5	TRBJ2-2	CASSSPSSGTAGELFF
TRBV7-2	TRBJ1-4	CASSSGGRGEKLFF
TRBV19	TRBJ1-2	CASMRGWSEGYTF
TRBV5-1	TRBJ2-3	CASSLEGGGIDTQYF
TRBV27	TRBJ2-1	CASSFPGTKGPHEQFF
TRBV28	TRBJ2-7	CASSLGGRYEQYF
TRBV5-1	TRBJ2-1	CASSLFLAPNEQFF
TRBV3-1/TRBV3-2	TRBJ2-7	CASSLRSGRGEQYF
TRBV18	TRBJ2-1	CASSPIRTSGVSYNEQFF
TRBV20-1	TRBJ2-3	CSGGPGDTQYF
TRBV7-9	TRBJ2-3	CASSLGVAGVRTDTQYF
TRBV27	TRBJ2-1	CASSSLSVADKSGEQFF
TRBV3-1/TRBV3-2	TRBJ1-3	CASQQGNGNTIYF
TRBV5-1	TRBJ1-1	CASSLRGLGNTEAFF
TRBV27	TRBJ1-2	CASSLLGAGGVYGYTF
TRBV20-1	TRBJ1-2	CSASSRILVFSGYGYTF
TRBV4-1	TRBJ2-2	CASSRERSGTRNTGELFF
TRBV23-1	TRBJ1-5	CASSRGRHF
TRBV30	TRBJ2-7	CAWSSPGGGYEQYF
TRBV19	TRBJ1-6	CATSTGGSYNSPLHF
TRBV28	TRBJ2-3	CASKGLAGGQASDTQYF
TRBV19	TRBJ2-1	CASSGGLAGSYNEQFF
TRBV19	TRBJ2-7	CATNRAPHSYEQYF
TRBV29-1	TRBJ1-2	CSVFDRASNYGYTF
TRBV5-8	TRBJ2-5	CASSLGLAVRETQYF
TRBV15	TRBJ2-1	CATSRARGRERSTEQFF
TRBV5-1	TRBJ2-2	CASSLDGSGELFF
TRBV5-4	TRBJ2-3	CASSPEAGATDTQYF
TRBV28	TRBJ1-2	CASRTPPLYGYTF
TRBV18	TRBJ2-7	CASSPAGQGVRGQYF
TRBV7-9	TRBJ1-3	CASSFISRSGNTIYF
TRBV5-1	TRBJ2-5	CASSTGTGMGTQYF
TRBV10-1	TRBJ1-5	CAPGGFHRQRDYSNQPQHF
TRBV1	TRBJ1-6	CTSSFGQQNYNSPLHF
TRBV7-2	TRBJ2-5	CASSSRSRGRETQYF
TRBV5-1	TRBJ2-3	CASRIDRATDTQYF
TRBV19	TRBJ2-4	CASSIRLGLELAKNIQYF
TRBV5-1	TRBJ1-1	CASSLVGGQGASGAFF
TRBV27	TRBJ2-7	CASSPAYGEQYF
TRBV7-9	-	CASSASSYEQYF
TRBV5-1	TRBJ2-5	CASSLGHTEETQYF
TRBV11-2	TRBJ1-3	CASSRWVGGPTGNTIYF
TRBV5-5	TRBJ2-1	CASSLVLRGIYNEQFF
TRBV7-2	TRBJ2-7	CASSLANSYEQYF
TRBV9	TRBJ1-2	CASSAWVTGTYGYTF